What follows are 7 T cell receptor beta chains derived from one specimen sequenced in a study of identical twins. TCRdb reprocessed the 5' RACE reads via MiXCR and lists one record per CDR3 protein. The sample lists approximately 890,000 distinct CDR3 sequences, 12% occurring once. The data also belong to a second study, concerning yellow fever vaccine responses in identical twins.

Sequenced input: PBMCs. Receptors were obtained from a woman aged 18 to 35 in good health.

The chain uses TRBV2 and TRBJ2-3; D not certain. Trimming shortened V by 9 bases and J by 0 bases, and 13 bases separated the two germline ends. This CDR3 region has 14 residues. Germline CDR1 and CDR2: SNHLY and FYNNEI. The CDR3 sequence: CASVNIPSTDTQYF. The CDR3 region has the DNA TGTGCCAGTGTAAACATCCCTAGCACAGATACGCAGTATTTT. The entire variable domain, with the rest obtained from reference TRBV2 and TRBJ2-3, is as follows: EPEVTQTPSHQVTQMGQEVILRCVPISNHLYFYWYRQILGQKVEFLVSFYNNEISEKSEIFDDQFSVERPDGSNFTLKIRSTKLEDSAMYFCASVNIPSTDTQYFGPGTRLTVL.

The CDR3 bases are TGTGCCAGCAAGGGGACAGGGGTAGCCAAAAACATTCAGTACTTC. Translated, it gives CASKGTGVAKNIQYF. V gene TRBV21-1 combines with J gene TRBJ2-4; the table names TRBD1, a call not compared with the DNA. TRBV21-1 is deemed a pseudogene. CDR3 size: 15 residues.

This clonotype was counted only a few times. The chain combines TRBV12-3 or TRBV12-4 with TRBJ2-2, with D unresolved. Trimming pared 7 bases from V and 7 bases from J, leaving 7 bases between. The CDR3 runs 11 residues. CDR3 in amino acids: CASTRSGELFF. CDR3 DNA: TGTGCCAGCACTAGGAGCGGGGAGCTGTTTTTT.

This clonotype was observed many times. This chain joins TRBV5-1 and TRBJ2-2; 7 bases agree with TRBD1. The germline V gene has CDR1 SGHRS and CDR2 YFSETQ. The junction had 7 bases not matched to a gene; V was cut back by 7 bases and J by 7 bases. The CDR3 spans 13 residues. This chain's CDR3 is CASWNRGHGELFF. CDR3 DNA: TGCGCCAGCTGGAACAGGGGTCACGGGGAGCTGTTTTTT.

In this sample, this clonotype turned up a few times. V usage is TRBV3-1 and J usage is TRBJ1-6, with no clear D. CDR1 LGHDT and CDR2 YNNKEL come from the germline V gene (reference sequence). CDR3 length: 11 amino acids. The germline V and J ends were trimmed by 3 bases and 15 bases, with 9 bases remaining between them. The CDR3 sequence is CASSQAGYLHF. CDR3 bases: TGTGCCAGCAGCCAGGCCGGGTACCTCCACTTT.

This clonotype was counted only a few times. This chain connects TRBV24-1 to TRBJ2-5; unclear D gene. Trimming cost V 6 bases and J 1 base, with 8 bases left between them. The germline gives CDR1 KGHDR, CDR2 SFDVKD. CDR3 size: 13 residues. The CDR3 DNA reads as TGTGCCACCAGTTCCTCGGGCCAAGAGACCCAGTACTTC. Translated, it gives CATSSSGQETQYF.

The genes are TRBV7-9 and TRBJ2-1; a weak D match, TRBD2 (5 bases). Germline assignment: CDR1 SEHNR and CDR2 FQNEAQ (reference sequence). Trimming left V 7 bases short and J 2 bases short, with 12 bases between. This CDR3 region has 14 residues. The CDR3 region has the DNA TGTGCCAGCAACATAGCCGGGACCTACAATGAGCAGTTCTTC. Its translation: CASNIAGTYNEQFF.